The subject of this entry is one TCR beta chain. The antigen remains undetermined. These data are taken from a study of beta chain features in type 1 diabetes. As for the study in general: Summed over all samples, the examined sorted cells came to 95 million to 120 million.

The junction had 5 bases not matched to a gene; V was cut back by 4 bases and J by 4 bases. CDR3 size: 15 residues. The germline V gene encodes CDR1 SGHVS and CDR2 FNYEAQ. Regarding the study as a whole: For type 1 diabetes patients, VDJ junctions showed fewer insertions and more deletions. A potential influence of HLA type upon TCRB rearrangement remained unresolved herein. Researchers report that Type 1 diabetes patients had moderately but significantly shorter TCRB CDR3s across all four CD4+ subsets.

Every isolated RNA sample was fully reverse transcribed, so sequencing captured expressed TCRB transcripts. Here immunoSEQ multiplex PCR was the method, and the copy in TCRdb shows in-frame clones only, minus some. The sample yields approximately 120,000 clones, 17% seen once. Source material: central memory CD4+ T cells from blood. This chain uses TRBV7-6 with TRBJ2-3, with 10 bases fitting TRBD2. The clonotype comes from a young man with type 1 diabetes. The CDR3 is CASSSAGGPPDTQYF. DNA for the CDR3: TGTGCCAGCAGCTCAGCGGGAGGGCCCCCAGATACGCAGTATTTT.